A single sample is the source of the 16 T cell receptor beta chains below, sequenced in a study of blood T cell repertoires in COVID-19. Produced via immunoSEQ multiplex PCR; TCRdb's table is partial and in-frame only. The sample includes 100,000 or so clones, roughly 79% of them seen just once. Sequenced: peripheral blood. These TCRs come from a woman in her seventies with acute or convalescent COVID-19.

The rearrangement uses TRBV10-2 and TRBJ1-2, with D maybe TRBD1 (5 bases). Germline CDR1 reads WSHSY; CDR2 reads SAAADI. V was cut by 4 bases and J by 5 bases, with 8 bases left in between. There are 12 residues in the CDR3. CDR3 residues: CASSGQGYGYTF. The DNA for the CDR3 is TGCGCCAGCAGTGGTCAGGGTTATGGCTACACCTTC.

The chain recombines TRBV7-9 with TRBJ1-4, with 7 nucleotides matching TRBD1. Per germline, CDR1 SEHNR and CDR2 FQNEAQ (reference sequence). The CDR3 spans 16 residues. V dropped 2 bases and J dropped 10; count of bases not matched to a gene: 13. The CDR3 DNA reads as TGTGCCAGCAGCTTATATCTTGGGACAGATAGTGGAAAACTGTTTTTT. Translating it yields CASSLYLGTDSGKLFF.

The chain couples TRBV2 to TRBJ2-7; 14 bases are a match to TRBD2. The V gene's germline CDR1 is SNHLY and CDR2 FYNNEI. This CDR3 contains 14 residues. V was clipped by 6 bases and J by 7 bases; unmatched bases: 5. CDR3 sequence (DNA): TGTGCCAGCAGGGGGACTAGCGGGGGTGATGAGCAGTACTTC. This codes for CASRGTSGGDEQYF.

The chain has TRBV5-6 and TRBJ1-4; possible D gene TRBD1, 6 bases. In germline, CDR1 is SGHDT, CDR2 YYEEEE. CDR3 length: 14 amino acids. V dropped 4 bases and J dropped 4 bases, with 11 bases sitting between them. CDR3 residues: CASSRTVLNEKLFF. In DNA form, the CDR3 reads TGTGCCAGCAGCCGGACAGTGCTTAATGAAAAACTGTTTTTT.

The chain couples TRBV3-1 (or the pseudogene TRBV3-2) to TRBJ2-5, with 8 nucleotides matching TRBD2. Unmatched junction bases numbered 8, after V lost 4 bases and J lost 1 base. CDR1 and CDR2 from the germline V gene are LGHDT and YNNKEL (reference sequence). The CDR3 is 16 residues long. Written as DNA, the CDR3 is TGTGCCAGCAGCCTTAGTACCGGGACTAGCCAAGAGACCCAGTACTTC. Its protein is CASSLSTGTSQETQYF.

V and J are TRBV19 and TRBJ1-1; 8 bases are shared with TRBD1. The CDR3 contains 16 residues. The junction had 11 bases not matched to a gene; V was cut back by 2 bases and J by 6 bases. Germline V CDR1 and CDR2: LNHDA, SQIVND (reference sequence). CDR3: CASSITLYDRGSEAFF. The CDR3 coding sequence is TGTGCCAGTAGTATAACACTATATGACAGGGGCTCTGAAGCTTTCTTT.

The CDR3: CASSPTSGNPYEQYF. DNA for the CDR3: TGTGCCAGCAGTCCGACTAGCGGGAACCCCTACGAGCAGTACTTC. This rearrangement joins TRBV6-5 to TRBJ2-7, with 11 bases matching TRBD2. After removal of 5 bases from V and 2 bases from J, the junction contained 5 bases not matched to a gene. Germline V gene sequence: CDR1 MNHEY, CDR2 SVGAGI. This CDR3 is built from 15 residues.

The chain recombines TRBV19 with TRBJ2-2; TRBD1 matches at 7 bases. In germline, CDR1 is LNHDA, CDR2 SQIVND (reference sequence). The trim removed 3 bases at V and 5 bases at J, leaving 6 bases unmatched. The CDR3 extends over 15 amino acids. The CDR3 bases are TGTGCCAGTAGTATTCGACAGGGTGAGACCGGGGAGCTGTTTTTT. Encoded protein: CASSIRQGETGELFF.

The chain recombines TRBV9 with TRBJ2-2; 11 bases fit TRBD1. The CDR3 has 18 amino acids. Germline V gene sequence: CDR1 SGDLS, CDR2 YYNGEE. V shed 0 bases, J shed 5 bases, and the junction held 9 bases outside the gene matches. The CDR3: CASSVELQDRGRTGELFF. Here the CDR3 DNA reads TGTGCCAGCAGCGTAGAACTCCAGGACAGGGGGCGGACCGGGGAGCTGTTTTTT.

The chain employs TRBV7-2 and TRBJ1-1, with 8 bases fitting TRBD1. CDR3 size: 12 residues. V lost 5 bases to trimming and J lost 5 bases; unmatched junction nucleotides: 1. Germline lookup yields CDR1 SGHTA and CDR2 FQGNSA. The DNA of the CDR3 is TGTGCCAGCAGCAGGGACAGGACTGAAGCTTTCTTT. It yields the protein CASSRDRTEAFF.

The chain links TRBV9 to TRBJ2-5, with D uncertain. Per the germline V gene, CDR1 is SGDLS and CDR2 is YYNGEE. This CDR3 comprises 14 residues. The V end lost 4 bases, the J end lost 5 bases, and 15 bases lay between the germline ends. The CDR3 here is CASSTTPAGETQYF. The CDR3 DNA follows: TGTGCCAGCAGCACTACACCGGCCGGGGAGACCCAGTACTTC.

The chain couples TRBV20-1 to TRBJ1-5; maybe TRBD1 (5 bases). The V gene's germline CDR1 is DFQATT and CDR2 SNEGSKA (reference sequence). The CDR3 covers 15 residues. V was clipped by 3 bases and J by 7 bases, with 19 bases between them. For the CDR3, the DNA is TGCAGTGCTAGTTTTTCCACGGGACTGGGGCAGCCCCAGCATTTT. Encoded protein: CSASFSTGLGQPQHF.

V is TRBV14 and J is TRBJ2-4; TRBD1 might be the D (6 bases). The CDR3 totals 17 residues. Germline-derived CDR1 and CDR2 are SGHDN and FVKESK. V was clipped by 3 bases and J by 0 bases, with 15 bases between them. The CDR3 here is CASSQGAPELAKNIQYF. CDR3 bases: TGTGCCAGCAGCCAGGGGGCGCCGGAACTAGCCAAAAACATTCAGTACTTC.

The V call is TRBV11-2, the J call TRBJ2-5; maybe TRBD2 (6 bases). There are 15 residues in the CDR3. Trimming left V 5 bases short and J 5 bases short, with 18 bases between. The germline V gene encodes CDR1 SGHAT and CDR2 FQNNGV. The CDR3 sequence is CASSPRHSGGETQYF. The CDR3 DNA reads as TGTGCCAGCAGCCCCCGGCATAGCGGAGGGGAGACCCAGTACTTC.

This chain joins TRBV9 and TRBJ2-2; 8 nucleotides agree with TRBD2. The CDR3 sequence is 15 residues long. Trimming took 0 bases from V and 10 from J; bases not matched to a gene: 8. CDR1 and CDR2 (germline): SGDLS, YYNGEE. CDR3: CASSVGVAGSEELFF. CDR3 nucleotide sequence: TGTGCCAGCAGCGTAGGCGTAGCGGGAAGTGAGGAGCTGTTTTTT.

In the case of this clone: Other nucleotide sequences in the sample specify the same CDR3. The CDR3 loop reads CSVGQGNTEAFF. The CDR3 DNA reads as TGCAGCGTTGGACAGGGAAATACTGAAGCTTTCTTT. The rearrangement links TRBV29-1 to TRBJ1-1; 7 bases agree with TRBD1. J gave up 5 bases and V 4 bases, and 4 bases lay outside the gene matches. CDR1 and CDR2 (germline): SQVTM, ANQGSEA. The CDR3 sequence is 12 residues long. The whole variable domain, remainder taken from reference TRBV29-1 and TRBJ1-1, is SAVISQKPSRDICQRGTSLTIQCQVDSQVTMMFWYRQQPGQSLTLIATANQGSEATYESGFVIDKFPISRPNLTFSTLTVSNMSPEDSSIYLCSVGQGNTEAFFGQGTRLTVV.